This entry lists 31 T cell receptor beta chains sequenced from one sample in a study of shared clonotypes between healthy human individuals. Assay: immunoSEQ multiplex PCR; the TCRdb copy retains only in-frame clones and omits some. The table has under 2,000,000 clones, about 95% seen once; the top ten hold less than 1.5%. Only CD45RO-negative cells positively selected for CCR7 counted as naive CD8 cells, so terminally differentiated effector memory CD45RA+ cells were excluded. Sequenced input: naive CD8+ T cells sorted from blood. The receptors stem from a man younger than 35 in good health.

The rearrangement joins TRBV29-1 to TRBJ2-5, with D possibly being TRBD1 (6 bases). Germline loops: CDR1 SQVTM, CDR2 ANQGSEA. The V end was cut by 3 bases, the J end by 1 base, with 12 bases between. The CDR3 is 14 amino acids. The CDR3 sequence is CSVDFLGAQETQYF. CDR3 nucleotide sequence: TGCAGCGTTGATTTTCTGGGGGCCCAAGAGACCCAGTACTTC.

This chain uses TRBV18 with TRBJ2-3, with D perhaps TRBD1 or TRBD2 (6 bases each). From germline, CDR1 is KGHSH and CDR2 LQKENI. This CDR3 spans 17 amino acids. The V end was cut by 3 bases, the J end by 4 bases, with 20 bases between. The CDR3 loop is CASSPSPGAPGSDTQYF. CDR3 sequence (DNA): TGTGCCAGCTCACCTAGCCCGGGGGCGCCTGGGTCAGATACGCAGTATTTT.

V gene TRBV7-2 combines with J gene TRBJ2-3; TRBD1 agrees at 8 bases. This CDR3 region has 15 residues. Germline CDR1 and CDR2: SGHTA and FQGNSA. Trimming removed 5 bases from V and 5 bases from J; junction bases left unmatched: 9. This CDR3 reads CASSLHDRGEDTQYF. The CDR3 region has the DNA TGTGCCAGCAGCCTGCATGACAGGGGCGAAGATACGCAGTATTTT. Variable domain in full (rest from reference TRBV7-2 and TRBJ2-3): GAGVSQSPSNKVTEKGKDVELRCDPISGHTALYWYRQSLGQGLEFLIYFQGNSAPDKSGLPSDRFSAERTGGSVSTLTIQRTQQEDSAVYLCASSLHDRGEDTQYFGPGTRLTVL.

The V call is TRBV6-1, the J call TRBJ2-7; D unresolved. Trimming took 3 bases from V and 6 from J, leaving 18 bases between them. This CDR3 contains 15 residues. CDR1 and CDR2 from the germline V gene are MNHNS and SASEGT. CDR3 nucleotide sequence: TGTGCCAGCAGTGACCAAATCGGGCCCCCCAGCGAGCAGTACTTC. This codes for CASSDQIGPPSEQYF.

This clone was recorded a few times. V gene TRBV7-9 combines with J gene TRBJ2-7; perhaps TRBD1 as D (5 bases). V lost 5 bases, J lost 2 bases, and 16 bases lay in between. CDR1 SEHNR and CDR2 FQNEAQ come from the germline V gene (reference sequence). This CDR3 has 15 residues. The CDR3 DNA is TGTGCCAGCAGCATCTTGGACCCAGGGCCCTACGAGCAGTACTTC. This sequence encodes CASSILDPGPYEQYF.

The chain joins TRBV11-1 to TRBJ2-2; D unclear. The CDR3 runs to 15 residues. CDR1 is SGHAT and CDR2 is FQDESV in the germline V gene (reference sequence). V was trimmed by 1 base and J by 4 bases, leaving 10 bases between them. The CDR3 coding sequence is TGTGCCAGCAGCTTAGGGGTGGTTGGCACCGGGGAGCTGTTTTTT. Protein: CASSLGVVGTGELFF.

The chain is built from TRBV7-9 and TRBJ2-1; 10 bases line up with TRBD2. The CDR3 loop spans 14 amino acids. The ends lost 8 bases at V and 1 base at J; junction bases unmatched: 2. Per the germline V gene, CDR1 is SEHNR and CDR2 is FQNEAQ (reference sequence). CDR3 DNA: TGTGCCAGCCAACTAGCGGGGTCCTACAATGAGCAGTTCTTC. This sequence encodes CASQLAGSYNEQFF.

This chain's CDR3 is CASSMAGGLEQYF. The CDR3 region has the DNA TGTGCCAGTAGTATGGCGGGGGGGCTTGAGCAGTACTTC. The V call is TRBV19, the J call TRBJ2-7; TRBD2 matches at 9 bases. The CDR3 runs to 13 residues. Germline CDR1 LNHDA, CDR2 SQIVND (reference sequence). Trimming at V came to 3 bases and at J to 7 bases, leaving 4 bases not matched to a gene.

The chain uses TRBV19 and TRBJ1-1; no definite D call. The CDR3 length is 13 residues. Germline V gives CDR1 LNHDA, CDR2 SQIVND (reference sequence). V gave up 5 bases and J gave up 7 bases, with 14 bases separating them. The CDR3 DNA is TGTGCCAGTAGTCCTCCCCACGGCATTGAAGCTTTCTTT. This translates into CASSPPHGIEAFF.

The rearrangement links TRBV4-3 to TRBJ2-1, with 8 bases fitting TRBD2. The CDR3 spans 19 residues. Trimming took 1 base from V and 7 from J; bases not matched to a gene: 18. CDR1 LGHNA and CDR2 YSLEER come from the germline V gene. The CDR3, as DNA: TGCGCCAGCAGCCAAGTAGGATCTAGCGGGCCGTTTTTTACAAATGAGCAGTTCTTC. This translates into CASSQVGSSGPFFTNEQFF.

A note on this clone: The sample has other DNA sequences that encode this CDR3 too. The chain employs TRBV7-9 and TRBJ2-5; no clear D gene. Germline V lookup: CDR1 SEHNR, CDR2 FQNEAQ (reference sequence). Trimming left V 1 base short and J 0 bases short, with 6 bases between. The length of the CDR3 is 14 residues. The CDR3 here is CASSLVGYQETQYF. The CDR3 nucleotides read TGTGCCAGCAGCTTAGTTGGGTACCAAGAGACCCAGTACTTC.

The chain links TRBV9 to TRBJ2-2, with D possibly TRBD2 on 6 matching bases. Germline V gene sequence: CDR1 SGDLS, CDR2 YYNGEE. This CDR3 is built from 19 residues. V lost 4 bases, J lost 6 bases, and 28 bases lay in between. The CDR3 region is CASSPDLGGAGIRSGELFF. Written as DNA, the CDR3 is TGTGCCAGCAGCCCTGACTTGGGCGGGGCTGGCATTAGGTCCGGGGAGCTGTTTTTT.

The chain couples TRBV27 to TRBJ2-2; no clear D. There are 15 residues in the CDR3. V was trimmed by 4 bases and J by 7 bases, leaving 16 bases between them. From germline, CDR1 is MNHEY and CDR2 SMNVEV (reference sequence). The CDR3 DNA reads TGTGCCAGCAGTTCCCGTCTTAGAAACGGCGGGGAGCTGTTTTTT. This sequence encodes CASSSRLRNGGELFF.

This clone was recorded once. V is TRBV11-2 and J is TRBJ1-3; the D gene is possibly TRBD1 (5 bases). V lost 5 bases, J lost 7 bases, and 15 bases lay in between. In germline, CDR1 is SGHAT, CDR2 FQNNGV. The CDR3 covers 14 residues. The CDR3 DNA sequence: TGTGCCAGCAGCGCGGGAGTTGGGGGGAACACCATATATTTT. It is translated as CASSAGVGGNTIYF.

The J gene is TRBJ2-3, the V gene TRBV7-8; D call uncertain. The V gene's germline CDR1 is SGHVS and CDR2 FQNEAQ. CDR3 length: 14 amino acids. Trimming removed 5 bases at V and 2 bases at J, with 11 bases between. The CDR3 DNA is TGTGCCAGCAGCCCTAGGAAGGTCACAGATACGCAGTATTTT. This gives the protein CASSPRKVTDTQYF.

The chain has TRBV28 and TRBJ2-5, with 7 bases matching TRBD2. The V gene end was trimmed by 5 bases and the J gene end by 5 bases; junction bases not matched to a gene: 11. The germline V gene encodes CDR1 MDHEN and CDR2 SYDVKM. This CDR3 comprises 15 residues. The CDR3 protein is CASSGVAGTWETQYF. CDR3 DNA sequence: TGTGCCAGCAGTGGGGTAGCGGGCACTTGGGAGACCCAGTACTTC.

Of note for this clone: At one end, the junction sequence differs from germline, possibly due to a read error. The chain is built from TRBV4-3 and TRBJ2-7; 8 positions match TRBD1. Germline V gene sequence: CDR1 LGHNA, CDR2 YSLEER. The CDR3 loop spans 13 amino acids. CDR3 region: CASSHIETGEVIF. CDR3 in DNA: TGCGCCAGCAGCCATATAGAGACAGGGGAGGTTATTTTC.

In DNA form, the CDR3 reads TGCGCCAGCAGCCAAAGGTGGGGCAATCAGCCCCAGCATTTT. It is translated as CASSQRWGNQPQHF. The chain is built from TRBV4-3 and TRBJ1-5; D unclear. The CDR3 consists of 14 residues. V lost 2 bases and J 2 bases, leaving 7 bases between the germline ends. Per germline, CDR1 LGHNA and CDR2 YSLEER.

This chain links TRBV27 with TRBJ1-2, with a possible D match to TRBD1 (5 bases). With 2 bases removed from V and 10 bases from J, the gap between germline ends came to 8 bases. CDR1 and CDR2 (germline): MNHEY, SMNVEV (reference sequence). The CDR3 has 11 residues. The CDR3 DNA sequence: TGTGCCAGCAGTTTAGGGGGGAACTACACCTTC. Protein sequence: CASSLGGNYTF.

The gene calls are TRBV10-2 and TRBJ1-5; D not resolved. Deletions cut 3 bases from V and 6 bases from J, with 9 bases between. Germline CDR1 and CDR2: WSHSY and SAAADI. The CDR3 contains 13 residues. In DNA form, the CDR3 reads TGCGCCAGCAGTGAAGGGATCGGTCAGCCCCAGCATTTT. Its protein product is CASSEGIGQPQHF.

The chain employs TRBV19 and TRBJ2-1; D gene ambiguous. CDR1 and CDR2 from the germline V gene are LNHDA and SQIVND (reference sequence). The CDR3 sequence is 15 residues long. V was shortened by 3 bases and J by 0 bases, with 9 bases between the two germline ends. The CDR3, as DNA: TGTGCCAGTAGTATTGGACCAATCTCCTACAATGAGCAGTTCTTC. This translates into CASSIGPISYNEQFF.

The chain recombines TRBV2 with TRBJ2-5, with TRBD1 matching 9 bases. This CDR3 is built from 16 residues. Germline loops: CDR1 SNHLY, CDR2 FYNNEI. The trim removed 5 bases at V and 1 base at J, leaving 8 bases unmatched. The CDR3 region is CASSPGPTGGQETQYF. CDR3 in DNA: TGTGCCAGCAGTCCCGGCCCGACAGGGGGCCAAGAGACCCAGTACTTC.

The chain employs TRBV5-6 and TRBJ1-1, with 9 bases aligning to TRBD1. The CDR3 extends over 15 amino acids. V gave up 3 bases and J gave up 1 base; unmatched junction bases: 4. Germline-derived CDR1 and CDR2 are SGHDT and YYEEEE. The CDR3 region is CASSSLGQGNTEAFF. CDR3 DNA sequence: TGTGCCAGCAGCTCCCTGGGACAGGGGAACACTGAAGCTTTCTTT. Full variable domain (remainder filled in from reference TRBV5-6 and TRBJ1-1): DAGVTQSPTHLIKTRGQQVTLRCSPKSGHDTVSWYQQALGQGPQFIFQYYEEEERQRGNFPDRFSGHQFPNYSSELNVNALLLGDSALYLCASSSLGQGNTEAFFGQGTRLTVV.

The chain joins TRBV14 to TRBJ1-5; D remains unclear. CDR1 and CDR2 (germline): SGHDN, FVKESK. This CDR3 region has 14 residues. Trimming shortened V by 5 bases and J by 4 bases, and 12 bases separated the two germline ends. The CDR3 DNA follows: TGTGCCAGCAGCAACACAAGGGCAAATCAGCCCCAGCATTTT. Its translation: CASSNTRANQPQHF. Looking up the rest from reference TRBV14 and TRBJ1-5 gives the full variable domain: EAGVTQFPSHSVIEKGQTVTLRCDPISGHDNLYWYRRVMGKEIKFLLHFVKESKQDESGMPNNRFLAERTGGTYSTLKVQPAELEDSGVYFCASSNTRANQPQHFGDGTRLSIL.

The genes are TRBV6-4 and TRBJ2-2; D remains unclear. Germline values: CDR1 MRHNA, CDR2 SNTAGT. The CDR3 totals 13 residues. Trimming stripped 6 bases from V and 4 bases from J, with 9 bases between. The CDR3 reads CASRGSGTGELFF. CDR3 in DNA: TGTGCCAGCAGAGGTTCGGGCACCGGGGAGCTGTTTTTT.

The chain recombines TRBV7-9 with TRBJ2-1, with TRBD1 matching 9 bases. Trimming removed 5 bases from V and 3 bases from J; junction bases left unmatched: 8. The germline V gene has CDR1 SEHNR and CDR2 FQNEAQ (reference sequence). The length of the CDR3 is 16 residues. CDR3 coding DNA: TGTGCCAGCAGCACTTCCGGGACAGGGCACTACAATGAGCAGTTCTTC. Amino acid sequence: CASSTSGTGHYNEQFF.

The chain is built from TRBV4-3 and TRBJ2-7; 9 bases map to TRBD2. Trimming cost V 0 bases and J 2 bases; bases outside gene matches: 8. The CDR3 has 17 amino acids. Per the germline V gene, CDR1 is LGHNA and CDR2 is YSLEER. The CDR3 coding sequence is TGCGCCAGCAGCCAAGACTTTTCTGCGGGAGGGCCCTACGAGCAGTACTTC. Its translation is CASSQDFSAGGPYEQYF.

The gene calls are TRBV7-8 and TRBJ2-5; no definite D call. The CDR3 has 11 residues. V lost 4 bases, J lost 8 bases, and 8 bases lay in between. Germline V gives CDR1 SGHVS, CDR2 FQNEAQ. The CDR3 DNA is TGTGCCAGCAGCTCAATTGAAACCCAGTACTTC. The encoded protein is CASSSIETQYF.

The V and J genes are TRBV7-6 and TRBJ2-4; weak D call: TRBD1 (6 bases). Germline-derived CDR1 and CDR2 are SGHVS and FNYEAQ. V was cut by 5 bases and J by 1 base, with 21 bases left in between. The CDR3 is made up of 18 amino acids. Here the CDR3 DNA reads TGTGCCAGCAGCCCCGGTGCACAGGGTGGGTTTGCCAAAAACATTCAGTACTTC. Protein product: CASSPGAQGGFAKNIQYF.

This sequence joins TRBV6-5 and TRBJ2-1, with D perhaps matching TRBD1 (6 bases). V was trimmed by 2 bases and J by 4 bases, leaving 12 bases between them. Germline V gives CDR1 MNHEY, CDR2 SVGAGI. The CDR3 length is 15 residues. The chain's CDR3 is CASSYGWTAYNEQFF. The CDR3 region has the DNA TGTGCCAGCAGTTACGGGTGGACAGCGTACAATGAGCAGTTCTTC.

The rearrangement uses TRBV6-5 and TRBJ1-1; D uncertain. The germline V and J ends were trimmed by 3 bases and 1 base, with 12 bases remaining between them. This CDR3 region has 15 residues. Per the germline V gene, CDR1 is MNHEY and CDR2 is SVGAGI. CDR3 nucleotide sequence: TGTGCCAGCAGTTATTTAACGACACCGAACACTGAAGCTTTCTTT. It encodes CASSYLTTPNTEAFF.